These 9 T cell receptor beta chains share one sample of origin, sequenced in a study of cytomegalovirus exposure and HLA in healthy donors. With 60 Vbeta and 13 Jbeta primers, the PCR was carried out. Some clones are missing from TCRdb's copy, which holds only in-frame ones; the method was immunoSEQ multiplex PCR. Among roughly 250,000 clones listed, approximately 80% were seen once. Material for sequencing was PBMCs. Receptors were obtained from a girl aged 2 to 10 in good health and CMV-seronegative.

J is TRBJ2-7 and V is TRBV28, with TRBD2 matching over 8 bases. Germline CDR1 MDHEN, CDR2 SYDVKM. The CDR3 has 16 amino acids. V shed 5 bases, J shed 2 bases, and the junction held 11 bases outside the gene matches. Here the CDR3 DNA reads TGTGCCAGCAGTCCCCAGAGGACTAGCCTACCCTACGAGCAGTACTTC. Protein product: CASSPQRTSLPYEQYF.

V and J are TRBV28 and TRBJ2-7; 10 bases agree with TRBD1. The CDR3 is made up of 15 amino acids. Germline trimming cut 6 bases from V and 4 bases from J; bases unmatched to any gene: 9. From germline, CDR1 is MDHEN and CDR2 SYDVKM. The CDR3 spells CASSASGQGHYEQYF. CDR3 in DNA: TGTGCCAGCAGCGCCTCGGGACAGGGGCATTACGAGCAGTACTTC.

This clone was detected a few times. The chain carries TRBV7-9 and TRBJ1-1; 10 bases fit TRBD1. With 4 bases clipped from V and 3 bases from J, the junction kept 2 bases outside the gene matches. The CDR3 has 14 amino acids. The germline gives CDR1 SEHNR, CDR2 FQNEAQ (reference sequence). CDR3 nucleotides: TGTGCCAGCAGCTCTGGACAGGGGGACACTGAAGCTTTCTTT. It encodes CASSSGQGDTEAFF.

The chain recombines TRBV6-1 with TRBJ1-1; a possible D gene is TRBD1 (5 bases). CDR3 length: 14 amino acids. Germline V CDR1 and CDR2: MNHNS, SASEGT. The germline V and J ends were trimmed by 6 bases and 3 bases, with 14 bases remaining between them. CDR3 in DNA: TGTGCCAGCAGGACAGCTCGATGGGACACTGAAGCTTTCTTT. As protein: CASRTARWDTEAFF.

This clone was seen more than once but under ten times. The gene calls are TRBV7-3 and TRBJ1-2; 9 bases are a match to TRBD1. V was pared by 5 bases and J by 4 bases, with 2 bases of the junction left unmatched. The CDR3 sequence is 13 residues long. Germline assignment: CDR1 SGHTA and CDR2 FQGTGA. The chain's CDR3 is CASSPTGGYGYTF. Here the CDR3 DNA reads TGTGCCAGCAGCCCGACAGGGGGCTATGGCTACACCTTC. Based on the CDR3 plus reference TRBV7-3 and TRBJ1-2, the full variable domain is GAGVSQTPSNKVTEKGKYVELRCDPISGHTALYWYRQSLGQGPEFLIYFQGTGAADDSGLPNDRFFAVRPEGSVSTLKIQRTERGDSAVYLCASSPTGGYGYTFGSGTRLTVV.

The V call is TRBV4-1, the J call TRBJ2-7, with D possibly being TRBD1 (6 bases). The CDR3 consists of 15 residues. Trimming took 5 bases from V and 2 from J, leaving 16 bases between them. Germline V gene sequence: CDR1 MGHRA, CDR2 YSYEKL. Here the CDR3 DNA reads TGCGCCAGCAGCACCCAGACAGGAATTCCCTACGAGCAGTACTTC. Protein: CASSTQTGIPYEQYF.

The chain is built from TRBV28 and TRBJ2-1, with 14 nucleotides matching TRBD2. The V gene end was trimmed by 4 bases and the J gene end by 6 bases; junction bases not matched to a gene: 8. From germline, CDR1 is MDHEN and CDR2 SYDVKM. This CDR3 has 17 amino acids. As DNA, the CDR3 is TGTGCCAGCAGTTCCCCACGGACTAGCGGGGGGCGCAATGAGCAGTTCTTC. This sequence encodes CASSSPRTSGGRNEQFF.

This chain connects TRBV5-1 to TRBJ1-4, with 8 bases fitting TRBD1. This CDR3 spans 19 amino acids. CDR1 is SGHRS and CDR2 is YFSETQ in the germline V gene. J was trimmed by 2 bases and V by 2 bases; bases with no gene match: 14. CDR3 nucleotides: TGCGCCAGCAGCTTCCGGCCCAGGGGGCCCCTGGGTACTAATGAAAAACTGTTTTTT. Translated, it gives CASSFRPRGPLGTNEKLFF.

The chain combines TRBV5-8 with TRBJ2-1; possible D gene TRBD1, 6 bases. There are 14 residues in the CDR3. Germline lookup yields CDR1 SGHTS and CDR2 YDEGEE. Trimming took off 4 bases at V and 10 bases at J, with 18 bases between the two ends. The CDR3 here is CASSPSNTGQEQFF. The CDR3 coding sequence is TGTGCCAGCAGCCCATCAAATACAGGACAGGAGCAGTTCTTC.